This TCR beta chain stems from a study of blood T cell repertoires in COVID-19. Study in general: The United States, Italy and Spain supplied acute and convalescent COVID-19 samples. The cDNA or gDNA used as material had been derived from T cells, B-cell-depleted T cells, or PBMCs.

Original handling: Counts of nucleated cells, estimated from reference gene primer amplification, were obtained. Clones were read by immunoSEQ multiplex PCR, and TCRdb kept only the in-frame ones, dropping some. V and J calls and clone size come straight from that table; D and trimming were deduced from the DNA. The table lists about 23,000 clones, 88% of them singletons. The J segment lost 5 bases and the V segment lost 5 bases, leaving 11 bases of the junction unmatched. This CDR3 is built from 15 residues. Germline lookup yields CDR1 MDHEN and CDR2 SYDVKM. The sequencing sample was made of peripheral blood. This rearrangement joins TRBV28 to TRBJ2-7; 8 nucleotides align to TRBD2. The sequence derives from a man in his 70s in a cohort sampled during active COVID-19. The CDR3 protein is CASSKMGGRSNEQYF. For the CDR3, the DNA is TGTGCCAGCAGTAAAATGGGCGGGAGGTCTAACGAGCAGTACTTC.